Below are 14 T cell receptor beta chains sequenced from a single sample in a study of cytomegalovirus exposure and HLA in healthy donors. The PCR made use of 60 Vbeta and 13 Jbeta primers. Data came from immunoSEQ multiplex PCR; TCRdb stores just in-frame clones and leaves some out. The table includes around 200,000 clones, around 80% detected once. Sequences were obtained from PBMCs. These receptors originate from a woman between 25 and 40 years old in good health and CMV-seropositive.

The chain joins TRBV6-5 to TRBJ2-6; perhaps TRBD1 as D (5 bases). CDR3 size: 14 residues. Trimming removed 4 bases at V and 4 bases at J, with 8 bases between. Per germline, CDR1 MNHEY and CDR2 SVGAGI. The CDR3 region has the DNA TGTGCCAGCAGTTCCCGGACAGGGGCCAACGTCCTGACTTTC. This sequence encodes CASSSRTGANVLTF.

The rearrangement joins TRBV6-5 to TRBJ2-2; D remains unclear. Germline V gene sequence: CDR1 MNHEY, CDR2 SVGAGI. The CDR3 spans 16 residues. Trimming shortened V by 1 base and J by 2 bases, and 11 bases separated the two germline ends. The CDR3: CASSYYTHANTGELFF. The CDR3 coding sequence is TGTGCCAGCAGTTACTATACACACGCCAACACCGGGGAGCTGTTTTTT.

This rearrangement joins TRBV28 to TRBJ2-7, with 14 bases matching TRBD2. There are 19 residues in the CDR3. The J segment lost 3 bases and the V segment lost 4 bases, leaving 14 bases of the junction unmatched. Germline V gene sequence: CDR1 MDHEN, CDR2 SYDVKM. The CDR3 sequence: CASSSHPGLAGGGLYEQYF. CDR3 coding DNA: TGTGCCAGCAGTTCCCACCCCGGACTAGCGGGGGGAGGACTCTACGAGCAGTACTTC. Full variable domain (rest looked up from reference TRBV28 and TRBJ2-7): DVKVTQSSRYLVKRTGEKVFLECVQDMDHENMFWYRQDPGLGLRLIYFSYDVKMKEKGDIPEGYSVSREKKERFSLILESASTNQTSMYLCASSSHPGLAGGGLYEQYFGPGTRLTVT.

This rearrangement joins TRBV6-5 to TRBJ1-3, with a weak D call TRBD1 (6 bases). The germline V and J ends were trimmed by 4 bases and 5 bases, with 18 bases remaining between them. The germline gives CDR1 MNHEY, CDR2 SVGAGI. The CDR3 spans 16 residues. The CDR3 is CASSWSQGGRRNTIYF. DNA for the CDR3: TGTGCCAGCAGTTGGTCACAGGGCGGTCGACGAAACACCATATATTTT.

The chain couples TRBV19 to TRBJ2-3, with 12 bases matching TRBD2. The CDR3 consists of 16 residues. V dropped 7 bases and J dropped 6; count of bases not matched to a gene: 11. The V gene's germline CDR1 is LNHDA and CDR2 SQIVND (reference sequence). The CDR3 reads CASTQGALAGGDTQYF. CDR3 DNA sequence: TGTGCCAGTACCCAGGGGGCCCTAGCGGGAGGGGATACGCAGTATTTT.

The rearrangement links TRBV7-9 to TRBJ1-1; 9 nucleotides match TRBD1. The germline gives CDR1 SEHNR, CDR2 FQNEAQ (reference sequence). The CDR3 is 12 amino acids. Trimming took 1 base from V and 10 from J; bases not matched to a gene: 1. As DNA, the CDR3 is TGTGCCAGCAGCTTAGACAGGGGGCGAGCTTTCTTT. Translated, it gives CASSLDRGRAFF.

V and J are TRBV28 and TRBJ1-5; perhaps TRBD1 as D (6 bases). V dropped 6 bases and J dropped 9 bases, with 21 bases sitting between them. Germline-derived CDR1 and CDR2 are MDHEN and SYDVKM. The CDR3 length is 15 residues. CDR3 loop: CASSRGGMRGGPQHF. In DNA form, the CDR3 reads TGTGCCAGCAGCCGGGGGGGGATGAGGGGGGGGCCCCAGCATTTT.

This chain joins TRBV6-5 and TRBJ1-2; a weak D match, TRBD1 (6 bases). The V gene's germline CDR1 is MNHEY and CDR2 SVGAGI. V was cut by 8 bases and J by 6 bases, with 16 bases left in between. The CDR3 runs 13 residues. The CDR3 DNA is TGTGCCAGCTTGTCGGACAGAAGGGATGGCTACACCTTC. The encoded protein is CASLSDRRDGYTF.

J is TRBJ2-7 and V is TRBV6-1; 9 positions match TRBD2. Germline CDR1 MNHNS, CDR2 SASEGT. The V segment lost 6 bases and the J segment 0 bases; nucleotides outside the gene matches: 6. The CDR3 contains 15 residues. The CDR3 here is CASRTIAGASYEQYF. The CDR3 coding sequence is TGTGCCAGCAGAACGATAGCGGGGGCCTCCTACGAGCAGTACTTC.

The rearrangement uses TRBV19 and TRBJ2-1; the match to TRBD1 covers 7 bases. Germline CDR1 LNHDA, CDR2 SQIVND (reference sequence). The CDR3 is 15 residues long. Trimming took 5 bases from V and 8 from J; bases not matched to a gene: 12. DNA for the CDR3: TGTGCCAGTAGTCCAATACCGACAGGGTTTGATGAGCAGTTCTTC. This codes for CASSPIPTGFDEQFF.

V is TRBV19 and J is TRBJ2-2, with no clear D. Germline V lookup: CDR1 LNHDA, CDR2 SQIVND (reference sequence). The CDR3 loop spans 15 amino acids. The ends were cut back, 2 bases at V and 2 bases at J, with 9 bases in the middle. This CDR3 is CASSISNSNTGELFF. The CDR3 coding sequence is TGTGCCAGTAGTATAAGTAACAGTAACACCGGGGAGCTGTTTTTT.

The rearrangement links TRBV9 to TRBJ2-1, with 11 bases identical to TRBD1. Per germline, CDR1 SGDLS and CDR2 YYNGEE. V lost 0 bases and J lost 7; bases outside the gene matches: 3. The CDR3 totals 15 residues. This CDR3 is CASSVGGTGGNEQFF. The DNA for the CDR3 is TGTGCCAGCAGCGTAGGTGGGACAGGGGGGAATGAGCAGTTCTTC. The variable domain in full, with the rest retrieved from reference TRBV9 and TRBJ2-1, is DSGVTQTPKHLITATGQRVTLRCSPRSGDLSVYWYQQSLDQGLQFLIQYYNGEERAKGNILERFSAQQFPDLHSELNLSSLELGDSALYFCASSVGGTGGNEQFFGPGTRLTVL.

With regard to this clone: One junction end does not reproduce the germline sequence, and a read error may be involved. The chain combines TRBV18 with TRBJ1-1; TRBD1 matches at 9 bases. This CDR3 region has 15 residues. CDR1 is KGHSH, CDR2 LQKENI, per germline. The CDR3 coding sequence is TGTGCCAGCTCAGCACCGGGACAGGGTCGGACTGAAGCTTTCTTT. Protein sequence: CASSAPGQGRTEAFF.

This clone came up a few times. J is TRBJ1-1 and V is TRBV28; TRBD1 matches at 7 bases. With V trimmed by 6 bases and J by 5 bases, 3 bases remained unmatched. CDR1 and CDR2 (germline): MDHEN, SYDVKM. This CDR3 is built from 12 residues. CDR3 region: CASRTGRTEAFF. The CDR3 coding sequence is TGTGCCAGCAGGACAGGGCGGACTGAAGCTTTCTTT.